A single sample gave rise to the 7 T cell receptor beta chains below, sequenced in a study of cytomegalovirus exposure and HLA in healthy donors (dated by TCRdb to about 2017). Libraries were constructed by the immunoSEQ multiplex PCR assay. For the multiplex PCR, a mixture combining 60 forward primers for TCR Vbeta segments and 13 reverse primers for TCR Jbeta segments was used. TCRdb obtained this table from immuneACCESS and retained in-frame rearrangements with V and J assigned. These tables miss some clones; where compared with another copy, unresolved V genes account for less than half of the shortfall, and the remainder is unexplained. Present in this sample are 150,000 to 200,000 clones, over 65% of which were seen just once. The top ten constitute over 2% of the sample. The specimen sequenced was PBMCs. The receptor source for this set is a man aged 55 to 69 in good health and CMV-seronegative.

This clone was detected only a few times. The CDR3 sequence: CASSLATGGASDTQYF. Written as DNA, the CDR3 is TGCGCCAGCAGCTTGGCGACCGGGGGGGCCTCAGATACGCAGTATTTT. J is TRBJ2-3 and V is TRBV5-1, with TRBD2 identical over 8 bases. The trim removed 0 bases at V and 4 bases at J, leaving 7 bases unmatched. CDR1 and CDR2 from the germline V gene are SGHRS and YFSETQ. This CDR3 contains 16 residues.

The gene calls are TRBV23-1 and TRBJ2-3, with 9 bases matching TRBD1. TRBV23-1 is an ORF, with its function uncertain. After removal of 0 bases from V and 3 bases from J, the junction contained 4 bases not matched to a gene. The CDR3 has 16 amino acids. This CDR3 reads CASSQSRDRATDTQYF. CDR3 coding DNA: TGCGCCAGCAGTCAATCGAGGGACAGGGCTACAGATACGCAGTATTTT.

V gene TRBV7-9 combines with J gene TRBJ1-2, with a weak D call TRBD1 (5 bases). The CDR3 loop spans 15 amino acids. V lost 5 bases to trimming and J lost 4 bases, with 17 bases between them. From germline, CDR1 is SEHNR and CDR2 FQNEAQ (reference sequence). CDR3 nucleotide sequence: TGTGCCAGCAGCCCAGGGCGTATGAACGTCTATGGCTACACCTTC. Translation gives CASSPGRMNVYGYTF.

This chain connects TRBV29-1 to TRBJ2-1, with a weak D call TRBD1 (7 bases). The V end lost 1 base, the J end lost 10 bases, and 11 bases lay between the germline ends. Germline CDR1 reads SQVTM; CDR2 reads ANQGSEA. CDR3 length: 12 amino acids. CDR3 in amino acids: CSVEARGREQFF. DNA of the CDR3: TGCAGCGTTGAAGCCAGGGGGAGGGAGCAGTTCTTC.

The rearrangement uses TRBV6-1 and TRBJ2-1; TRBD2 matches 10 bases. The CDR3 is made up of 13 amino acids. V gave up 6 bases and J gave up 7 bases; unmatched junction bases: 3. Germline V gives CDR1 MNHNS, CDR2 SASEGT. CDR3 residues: CASRTSGENEQFF. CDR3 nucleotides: TGTGCCAGCAGAACTAGCGGGGAGAATGAGCAGTTCTTC.

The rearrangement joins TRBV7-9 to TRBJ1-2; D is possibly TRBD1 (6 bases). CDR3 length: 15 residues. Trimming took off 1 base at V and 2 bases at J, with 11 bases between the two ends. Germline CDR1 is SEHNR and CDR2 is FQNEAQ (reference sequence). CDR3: CASSLGEDRNYGYTF. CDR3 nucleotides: TGTGCCAGCAGCTTAGGAGAGGACAGAAACTATGGCTACACCTTC.

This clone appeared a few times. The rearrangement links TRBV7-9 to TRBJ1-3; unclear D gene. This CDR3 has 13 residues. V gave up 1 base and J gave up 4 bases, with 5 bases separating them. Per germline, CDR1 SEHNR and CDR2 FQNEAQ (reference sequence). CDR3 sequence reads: CASSLEHGNTIYF. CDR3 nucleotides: TGTGCCAGCAGCTTAGAACACGGAAACACCATATATTTT.